This paragraph covers one TCR beta chain sequence. RNA transcripts were the template for amplifying TCR beta CDR3 regions. The HTBI primer set drove a first-round RT-PCR of the TCR CDR3. Each CDR3 protein is one row after TCRdb ran MiXCR on the multiplex PCR reads. The table has around 350,000 distinct CDR3 sequences, more than 14% seen once. The data originate from a study of T cells in Graves' hyperthyroidism and ophthalmopathy. The CDR3 extends over 15 amino acids. With 0 bases removed from V and 1 base from J, the gap between germline ends came to 10 bases. CDR1 and CDR2 (germline): SGHKS, YYEKEE (reference sequence). Lactation, pregnancy, other autoimmune disease or uncontrolled infection excluded patients.

The chain is built from TRBV5-5 and TRBJ1-1; D gene unclear. The sequencing input was blood. The receptor's source is a woman in her thirties with Graves' ophthalmopathy. The chain's CDR3 is CASSLVSSKNTEAFF. CDR3 DNA: TGTGCCAGCAGCTTGGTTAGTTCTAAGAACACTGAAGCTTTCTTT.